This record concerns one TCR beta chain sequence. Its cognate antigen has yet to be identified. No much larger clonotype is one base removed from it; base qualities were not supplied. The donors were roughly 40 Caucasian individuals from Russia, aged roughly 6 to 100 years, who were systemically healthy. Approximately 9.3 milliliters of peripheral blood were collected from each donor into EDTA-treated Vacutainer tubes. Ficoll-Paque density-gradient centrifugation was used to isolate PBMCs, with at least 6.5 million per sample. Trizol reagent was used to extract total RNA from PBMCs, with at least 5.5 micrograms per sample. For every donor, flow cytometry on a PBMC aliquot measured the percentage of naive CD45RAhigh/CD27high T cells. Libraries were made using 5' RACE. TCRdb lists the instrument as Illumina HiSeq 2500. The second PCR ran for about 6 to 11 cycles and used a J-beta primer mix along with a sample-barcoded 5' primer. A unique molecular identifier was introduced onto each TCR beta cDNA molecule by a template-switch 5' adaptor carrying 12 random nucleotides. Each sample yielded at least 2.5 million CDR3-containing paired-end reads. All of the RNA was converted into first-strand cDNA using the Mint cDNA synthesis kit, with a TRBC-specific oligonucleotide serving as the primer. Following uracil-DNA glycosylase treatment, a first 18-cycle PCR with universal primers M1SS and BC2_uni_R was performed on all cDNA. As for the original processing: Normalization of each sample was performed by random selection of 1 million high-quality reads, each carrying a distinct molecular identifier. Instead of being binned into consensus sequences, reads that shared molecular identifiers were thrown out. MiTCR, set to a Q25 quality threshold and the strictest error-elimination algorithm, was used for CDR3 identification, clonotype clustering and error correction. A nonparametric unseen species model with Euler transformation was used to estimate lower-bound total TCR beta diversity. Clones were called with MiXCR by TCRdb after fastp trimmed the public reads at Q25, and only in-frame beta chains were retained. Identical CDR3 proteins give one entry, which carries the most common genes and DNA. Here the V and J calls rest on TCRdb's processing, not on the authors' analysis. A total of 650,000 to 1,000,000 distinct CDR3 sequences appear in this sample, 35% to 40% of them only once. The top ten hold about an eighth of the sample.

This specimen comes from a study of blood T cells in healthy people across ages (dated by TCRdb to about 2015). As for the study more broadly: Template switching captured roughly one uniquely barcoded TCR beta cDNA molecule per two T cells in model experiments. Age-related changes in TCR beta repertoire diversity were measured in the study by deep sequencing normalized with unique cDNA molecular identifiers. Four age groups were formed from the donors: young (average about 17 years), middle-aged (approximately 40), aged (about 62) and long-lived (around 80). To avoid experimental bias, donors of different ages were distributed randomly across sequencing lanes. Two additional independent replicas of 1 million unique cDNA reads from the same blood draw were analyzed for two donors (one aged 18 to 30 and one aged 80 or older). Results the study describes overall, beyond this receptor: Estimates of total diversity from one million sequenced T cells were regarded as lower bounds and underestimates. The CMV infection status of donors was not known, potentially confounding age-related changes in expanded clonotypes. Observed TCR beta diversity per million T cells fell roughly linearly with age, and a significant reduction was already apparent by age around 36. The long-lived group showed more naive CD4+ T cells, fewer expanded clones and increased TCR diversity than the aged group, suggesting age selection. The percentage of naive T cells measured by flow cytometry correlated strongly with observed TCR beta diversity. Conclusive comparison of naive and antigen-experienced compartments was prevented by the profiling of bulk unsorted PBMCs.

The V end gives up 2 bases and the J end 4 bases, leaving 5 bases in the junction not matched to a gene. The cysteine opens and the phenylalanine closes a CDR3 of 14 amino acids. The kept DNA is CDR3 alone, 42 bases in frame from the first base. As encoded in the germline V gene, CDR1 is MGHDK while CDR2 is SYGVNS. The sequenced sample consisted of blood. The chain was built from TRBV25-1 and TRBJ2-7, and 7 junction bases match TRBD1. The receptor's source is a man aged 18 to 29 in good health. The CDR3 sequence is CASSEKGTEYEQYF. The nucleotide sequence is TGTGCCAGCAGTGAAAAGGGGACAGAGTACGAGCAGTACTTC.